These 20 T cell receptor beta chains were sequenced from one sample in a study of TIL therapy for anti-PD-1-resistant metastatic lung cancer. Time point indicated: pre-treatment sample, taken before nivolumab and TIL therapy. Tumor tissue came from excised metastases, mostly pleural nodules or supraclavicular lymph nodes. The immunoSEQ assay was v3. The repertoire was sequenced with immunoSEQ multiplex PCR; TCRdb's copy has only in-frame clones and lacks some. The sample lists about 50,000 clones; 55% to 75% were seen once. Material: tumor tissue, obtained at baseline. The receptors were sampled from a person aged 25-85 years with non-small cell lung cancer.

The V call is TRBV7-2, the J call TRBJ2-3; D might be TRBD1 (5 bases). CDR3 length: 15 amino acids. V lost 5 bases and J lost 0, with 12 bases in between. Germline-derived CDR1 and CDR2 are SGHTA and FQGNSA. Here the CDR3 DNA reads TGTGCCAGCAGCGCGGACATTTCTAGCACAGATACGCAGTATTTT. It translates to CASSADISSTDTQYF.

V usage is TRBV6-1 and J usage is TRBJ2-4; 8 bases align to TRBD2. This CDR3 is 19 amino acids long. V shed 4 bases and J 3 bases; nucleotides not matched to a gene: 17. Germline CDR1 MNHNS, CDR2 SASEGT. In DNA, the CDR3 is TGTGCCAGCAGTGGACTATTAGCGGGGAGAGGCCTTGGCAAAAACATTCAGTACTTC. It yields the protein CASSGLLAGRGLGKNIQYF.

This chain connects TRBV27 to TRBJ2-1; D is unresolved. CDR1 MNHEY and CDR2 SMNVEV come from the germline V gene (reference sequence). V was shortened by 1 base and J by 3 bases, with 10 bases between the two germline ends. The CDR3 length is 15 residues. The CDR3 sequence: CASSLYGTFYNEQFF. CDR3 bases: TGTGCCAGCAGTTTATACGGAACCTTCTACAATGAGCAGTTCTTC.

The V and J genes are TRBV29-1 and TRBJ2-3, with 14 bases identical to TRBD2. Germline CDR1 is SQVTM and CDR2 is ANQGSEA. The CDR3 sequence is 15 residues long. V lost 4 bases and J lost 8; bases outside the gene matches: 8. CDR3 DNA sequence: TGCAGCGTTGTTGGGACTAGCGGGGGTGTAGGTACGCAGTATTTT. As protein: CSVVGTSGGVGTQYF.

The gene calls are TRBV28 and TRBJ1-1; D is unclear. Germline lookup yields CDR1 MDHEN and CDR2 SYDVKM. This CDR3 is built from 11 residues. V was trimmed by 6 bases and J by 2 bases, leaving 4 bases between them. In nucleotides, the CDR3 is TGTGCCAGCAGATTTAACACTGAAGCTTTCTTT. It yields the protein CASRFNTEAFF.

The J gene is TRBJ1-5, the V gene TRBV4-1; maybe TRBD1 (5 bases). The germline V and J ends were trimmed by 0 bases and 4 bases, with 13 bases remaining between them. The CDR3 totals 16 residues. CDR1 is MGHRA, CDR2 YSYEKL, per germline. The CDR3 spells CASSQDEARGNQPQHF. As DNA, the CDR3 is TGCGCCAGCAGCCAAGACGAGGCCCGGGGGAATCAGCCCCAGCATTTT.

CDR3 DNA sequence: TGTGCCAGCAGTGAGACAGGGAGTTGGAGCACTGAAGCTTTCTTT. It is translated as CASSETGSWSTEAFF. J is TRBJ1-1 and V is TRBV2; 7 bases align to TRBD1. There are 15 residues in the CDR3. Trimming cost V 3 bases and J 4 bases; bases outside gene matches: 8. In germline, CDR1 is SNHLY, CDR2 FYNNEI.

This chain links TRBV2 with TRBJ1-6; D gene ambiguous. Germline assignment: CDR1 SNHLY and CDR2 FYNNEI. V dropped 5 bases and J dropped 9 bases, with 14 bases sitting between them. The CDR3 spans 14 residues. DNA for the CDR3: TGTGCCAGCAGTCCCGGGCGTCAGATTTCACCCCTCCACTTT. This translates into CASSPGRQISPLHF. The full variable domain, its missing parts supplied by reference TRBV2 and TRBJ1-6, is EPEVTQTPSHQVTQMGQEVILRCVPISNHLYFYWYRQILGQKVEFLVSFYNNEISEKSEIFDDQFSVERPDGSNFTLKIRSTKLEDSAMYFCASSPGRQISPLHFGNGTRLTVT.

This clone occurred a few times. This chain uses TRBV30 with TRBJ2-7; no firm D call. The germline V gene has CDR1 GTSNPN and CDR2 SVGIG (reference sequence). This CDR3 region has 15 residues. Between the trimmed V and J ends, which lost 4 bases and 1 base, there was a span of 17 bases. The CDR3 coding sequence is TGTGCCTGGACCCCTGGAGCCACGCCGTCCTACGAGCAGTACTTC. Amino acid sequence: CAWTPGATPSYEQYF.

J is TRBJ1-1 and V is TRBV6-1; unclear D gene. The germline V gene encodes CDR1 MNHNS and CDR2 SASEGT. The CDR3 runs to 16 residues. Trimming removed 1 base at V and 1 base at J, with 13 bases between. The chain's CDR3 is CASSEVPPPSNTEAFF. CDR3 in DNA: TGTGCCAGCAGTGAAGTTCCACCGCCCTCGAACACTGAAGCTTTCTTT.

The J gene is TRBJ2-7, the V gene TRBV6-5, with no clear D. Germline-derived CDR1 and CDR2 are MNHEY and SVGAGI. V was trimmed by 6 bases and J by 6 bases, leaving 18 bases between them. The CDR3 extends over 14 amino acids. The CDR3 spells CASSPVFGPGEQYF. The CDR3, as DNA: TGTGCCAGCAGCCCCGTTTTCGGCCCCGGCGAGCAGTACTTC.

This clone is a singleton in its sample. This chain joins TRBV7-6 and TRBJ1-6; D is unresolved. Germline CDR1 and CDR2: SGHVS and FNYEAQ. Trimming removed 2 bases from V and 6 bases from J, with 14 bases in between. The CDR3 is 16 amino acids. The CDR3 loop reads CASSLSSDFGNSPLHF. CDR3 DNA: TGTGCCAGCAGCTTAAGCTCAGACTTTGGTAATTCACCCCTCCACTTT.

The sample holds a few counts of this clone. The chain employs TRBV4-1 and TRBJ1-1; perhaps TRBD1 as D (6 bases). Germline CDR1 and CDR2: MGHRA and YSYEKL. The CDR3 extends over 15 amino acids. Trimming removed 0 bases at V and 1 base at J, with 9 bases between. CDR3 residues: CASSQEGAANTEAFF. CDR3 nucleotide sequence: TGCGCCAGCAGCCAAGAGGGGGCGGCGAACACTGAAGCTTTCTTT.

V usage is TRBV6-6 and J usage is TRBJ2-1; D is undetermined. Germline CDR1 reads MNHNY; CDR2 reads SVGAGI (reference sequence). V was clipped by 2 bases and J by 8 bases, with 4 bases between them. The CDR3 covers 11 residues. The CDR3 DNA reads TGTGCCAGCAGTTACAGGGATGAGCAGTTCTTC. Translated: CASSYRDEQFF.

The chain carries TRBV6-1 and TRBJ2-1; a possible D gene is TRBD2 (6 bases). CDR1 and CDR2 (germline): MNHNS, SASEGT. The V end lost 3 bases, the J end lost 14 bases, and 17 bases lay between the germline ends. CDR3 length: 13 amino acids. The CDR3 coding sequence is TGTGCCAGCAGTGAGGGAAGGACTACTCGGGAGTTCTTC. Residues: CASSEGRTTREFF.

The chain carries TRBV27 and TRBJ2-7, with TRBD2 matching over 7 bases. The trim removed 3 bases at V and 3 bases at J, leaving 2 bases unmatched. This CDR3 has 13 residues. CDR1 is MNHEY, CDR2 SMNVEV, per germline (reference sequence). The CDR3 coding sequence is TGTGCCAGCAGTTTCGGGGGGAACTACGAGCAGTACTTC. This translates into CASSFGGNYEQYF.

This rearrangement joins TRBV5-1 to TRBJ1-1; no firm D call. V was cut by 0 bases and J by 0 bases, with 9 bases left in between. This CDR3 spans 15 amino acids. Germline lookup yields CDR1 SGHRS and CDR2 YFSETQ. The CDR3 coding sequence is TGCGCCAGCAGCTTGGACACGGCCATGAACACTGAAGCTTTCTTT. Translated, it gives CASSLDTAMNTEAFF.

This chain connects TRBV7-8 to TRBJ2-7; D is unresolved. V was pared by 1 base and J by 6 bases, with 7 bases between. The CDR3 runs 12 residues. CDR1 and CDR2 (germline): SGHVS, FQNEAQ. The CDR3 bases are TGTGCCAGCAGCTTAGGGCTGGCCGAGCAGTACTTC. Its translation is CASSLGLAEQYF.

As for this clone: At one of its ends the junction is not consistent with the germline gene, which may arise from a read error. The chain employs TRBV19 and TRBJ2-2; TRBD2 agrees at 8 bases. This CDR3 has 17 residues. From germline, CDR1 is LNHDA and CDR2 SQIVND (reference sequence). The CDR3 DNA sequence: TGTGCCAGTAGTACAAGAAGGGATAGCGGGAACCCCGGGGAGCTGTTTTTT. As protein: CASSTRRDSGNPGELFF.

This clone showed up just a few times. This chain links TRBV29-1 with TRBJ2-7; TRBD2 agrees at 10 bases. V trimming: 1 base; J trimming: 7 bases; junction bases outside the gene matches: 10. This CDR3 is 15 amino acids long. Germline V gives CDR1 SQVTM, CDR2 ANQGSEA. CDR3 sequence: CSVEGFASGRGEQYF. The CDR3 coding sequence is TGCAGCGTTGAAGGGTTCGCTAGCGGGAGAGGGGAGCAGTACTTC.